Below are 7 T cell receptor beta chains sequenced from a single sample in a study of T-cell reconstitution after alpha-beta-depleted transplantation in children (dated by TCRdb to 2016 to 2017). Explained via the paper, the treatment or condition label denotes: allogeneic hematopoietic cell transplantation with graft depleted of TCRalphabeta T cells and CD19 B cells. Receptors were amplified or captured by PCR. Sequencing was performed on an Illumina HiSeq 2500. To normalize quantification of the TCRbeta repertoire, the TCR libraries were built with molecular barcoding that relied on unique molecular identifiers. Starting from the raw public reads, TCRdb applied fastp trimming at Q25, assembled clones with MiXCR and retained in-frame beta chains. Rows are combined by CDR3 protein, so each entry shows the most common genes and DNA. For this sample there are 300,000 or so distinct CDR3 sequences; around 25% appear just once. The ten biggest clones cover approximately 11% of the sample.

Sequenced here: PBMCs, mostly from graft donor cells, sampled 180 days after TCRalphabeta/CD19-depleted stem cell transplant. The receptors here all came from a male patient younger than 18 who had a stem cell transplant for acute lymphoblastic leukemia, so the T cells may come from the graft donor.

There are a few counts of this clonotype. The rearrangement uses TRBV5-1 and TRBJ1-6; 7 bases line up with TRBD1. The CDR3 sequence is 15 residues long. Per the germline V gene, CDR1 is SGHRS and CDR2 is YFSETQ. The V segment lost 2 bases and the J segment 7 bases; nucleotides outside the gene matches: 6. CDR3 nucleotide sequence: TGCGCCAGCAGCTTTACAGGGGCCGGGAATTCACCCCTCCACTTT. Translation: CASSFTGAGNSPLHF.

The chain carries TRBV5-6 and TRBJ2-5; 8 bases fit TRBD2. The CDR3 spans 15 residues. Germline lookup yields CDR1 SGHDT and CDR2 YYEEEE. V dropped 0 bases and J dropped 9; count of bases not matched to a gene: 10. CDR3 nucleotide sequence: TGTGCCAGCAGCTTGGACACTAGCGGCTCAGGGGCCCAGTACTTC. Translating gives CASSLDTSGSGAQYF. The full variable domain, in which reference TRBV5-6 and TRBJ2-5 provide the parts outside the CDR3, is DAGVTQSPTHLIKTRGQQVTLRCSPKSGHDTVSWYQQALGQGPQFIFQYYEEEERQRGNFPDRFSGHQFPNYSSELNVNALLLGDSALYLCASSLDTSGSGAQYFGPGTRLLVL.

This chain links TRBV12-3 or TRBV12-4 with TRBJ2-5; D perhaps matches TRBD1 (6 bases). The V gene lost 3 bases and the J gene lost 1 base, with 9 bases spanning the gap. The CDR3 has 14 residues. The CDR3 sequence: CASSFTDSQETQYF. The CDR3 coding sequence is TGTGCCAGCAGTTTTACGGACAGCCAAGAGACCCAGTACTTC.

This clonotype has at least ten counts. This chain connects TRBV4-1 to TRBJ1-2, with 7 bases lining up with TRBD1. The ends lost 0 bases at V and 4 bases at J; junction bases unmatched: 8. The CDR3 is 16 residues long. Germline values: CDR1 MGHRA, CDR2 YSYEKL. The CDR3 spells CASSQETGLVSYGYTF. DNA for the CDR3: TGCGCCAGCAGCCAAGAGACAGGGTTGGTATCCTATGGCTACACCTTC.

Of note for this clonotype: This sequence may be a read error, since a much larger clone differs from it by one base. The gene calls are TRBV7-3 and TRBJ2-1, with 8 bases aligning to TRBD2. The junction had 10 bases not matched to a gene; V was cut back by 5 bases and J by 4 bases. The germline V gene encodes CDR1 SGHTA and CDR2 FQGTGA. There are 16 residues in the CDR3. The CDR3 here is CASSPQLAEGYNEQFF. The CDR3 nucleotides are TGTGCCAGCAGCCCACAACTAGCGGAGGGGTACAATGAGCAGTTCTTC.

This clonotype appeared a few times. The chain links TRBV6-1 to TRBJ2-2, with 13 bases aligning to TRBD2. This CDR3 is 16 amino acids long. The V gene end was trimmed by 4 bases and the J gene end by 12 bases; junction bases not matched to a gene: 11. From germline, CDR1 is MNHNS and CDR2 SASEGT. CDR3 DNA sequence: TGTGCCAGCAGTGCCTACGATCCGGGACTAGCGGGAAAGCTGTTTTTT. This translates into CASSAYDPGLAGKLFF.

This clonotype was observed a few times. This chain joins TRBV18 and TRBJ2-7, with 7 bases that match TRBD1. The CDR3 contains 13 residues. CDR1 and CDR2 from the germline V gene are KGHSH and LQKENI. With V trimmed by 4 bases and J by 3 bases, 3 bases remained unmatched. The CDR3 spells CASSLGQIYEQYF. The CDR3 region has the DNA TGTGCCAGCTCACTGGGACAGATCTACGAGCAGTACTTC. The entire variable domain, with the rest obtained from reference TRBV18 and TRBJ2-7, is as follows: NAGVMQNPRHLVRRRGQEARLRCSPMKGHSHVYWYRQLPEEGLKFMVYLQKENIIDESGMPKERFSAEFPKEGPSILRIQQVVRGDSAAYFCASSLGQIYEQYFGPGTRLTVT.